The present entry profiles one TCR beta chain with its context. This entry comes from a study of blood T cell repertoires in COVID-19. In the study overall: T cells, B-cell-depleted T cells, or PBMCs provided the cDNA or gDNA that served as material.

How the authors handled the data: Amplification with reference gene primers provided the estimates of nucleated cell counts. Sequencing was performed with immunoSEQ multiplex PCR; in TCRdb, only in-frame clones are kept and a portion is missing. V and J calls and clone size follow that table, whereas D and trimming were derived from the DNA. Seen here are around 260,000 clones, approximately 86% observed once, and the top ten hold over 7.5%. Unmatched junction bases numbered 12, after V lost 4 bases and J lost 8 bases. From germline, CDR1 is SGHRS and CDR2 YFSETQ. The CDR3 is 15 residues long. The sample was peripheral blood. The genes are TRBV5-1 and TRBJ2-1, with 7 bases that match TRBD2. The TCR comes from a man between 40 and 49 years old who had recovered from COVID-19. The CDR3 is CASSRGDGSRDEQFF. The CDR3 DNA follows: TGCGCCAGCAGCCGGGGGGACGGGAGTCGGGATGAGCAGTTCTTC.